This T cell receptor beta chain was observed in a study of OX40 agonist ivuxolimab in advanced cancers. About the study as a whole: Ivuxolimab was a fully human IgG2 agonistic monoclonal antibody targeting the costimulatory receptor OX40 (CD134). Among the 50 to 55 dose-escalation patients, approximately 20 had hepatocellular carcinoma, roughly 15 melanoma, 9 renal cell carcinoma and 9 head and neck cancer. Patients were allowed to have had prior anti-PD-1, anti-PD-L1 or anti-CTLA-4 therapy, and 30% to 40% of the dose-escalation patients had been treated with checkpoint inhibitors. Intravenous ivuxolimab was administered to patients every 2 weeks at six dose levels: 0.01, 0.1, 0.3, 1.5, 3 and 10 mg/kg. Three dose-escalation patients achieved partial responses, one with hepatocellular carcinoma and two with cutaneous melanoma. The paper describes the monotherapy dose-escalation part (N of about 52 patients) of the phase I trial of ivuxolimab. The point of sequencing TCRbeta in the periphery was to test whether ivuxolimab changed TCR sequence diversity and drove clonal T-cell expansion. In the dose-escalation cohort, over 65% of patients were male, and the mean age was approximately 64 years, with a range of about 23 to 85.

This clone was seen once. The antigen this receptor binds is unknown. Base qualities were left out, and no much larger clone turns up one base away. The germline V gene provides CDR1 SGHRS and CDR2 YFSETQ. V lost 0 bases and J lost 10 bases; the stretch between them is 14 bases long. Taken from cysteine to phenylalanine, the CDR3 has 15 residues. Only the CDR3 part of the read is kept: 45 bases, read in frame from the first base. Genomic DNA was extracted from sorted cells for sequencing of the TCRbeta CDR3 region. The immunoSEQ Assay was used for sequencing of TCRbeta CDR3 regions. Held by TCRdb, this immuneACCESS table contains in-frame sequences only and omits some clones. Under half of the omission traces to an unresolved V gene where checked; the cause of the rest is unknown. The sample includes 50,000 to 65,000 clones, with less than 85% observed a single time. The ten largest clones capture less than 4.5% of the sample.

The trial excluded patients who had a history of autoimmune disease or who were on systemic immunosuppression. Peripheral blood for TCR sequencing was collected from all dose cohorts at baseline, on cycle 4 day 1, and on cycle 7 day 1. Samples came from an open-label, multicenter, first-in-human phase I dose-escalation trial of ivuxolimab. Adults with locally advanced or metastatic melanoma, renal cell carcinoma, hepatocellular carcinoma or head and neck squamous cell carcinoma were enrolled in the trial. Before TCR sequencing, CD4+ T cells and CD8+ T cells from peripheral blood were sorted into separate populations. Overall results and qualifications from the work: On average, CD8+ T cells showed more expanded clones than CD4+ T cells after ivuxolimab. Which antigens the clonally expanded peripheral T cells were specific for was not determined. Low levels of normalized T-cell clonal expansion were also seen in some nonresponding patients. Partial responders in the 0.1-3.0 mg/kg groups had among the lowest normalized peripheral clonal expansion, especially among CD8+ T cells. Clonal expansion of both CD4+ and CD8+ blood T cells was observed from baseline to week 6 at doses 0.1 to 3.0 mg/kg.

The sample was CD4+ or CD8+ T cells sorted from blood, taken in a trial of the OX40 agonist ivuxolimab. The chain joins TRBV5-1 to TRBJ1-6; the D region possibly corresponds to TRBD1 (6 bases align). The source is an adult with an advanced solid tumor such as melanoma, head and neck, liver or kidney cancer. This receptor carries the CDR3 CASSLGGQLRSPLHF. The sequence in DNA is TGCGCCAGCAGCTTGGGGGGGCAATTGAGATCACCCCTCCACTTT. The reference TRBV5-1 and TRBJ1-6 proteins fill in what lies around the CDR3, so the full variable domain reads KAGVTQTPRYLIKTRGQQVTLSCSPISGHRSVSWYQQTPGQGLQFLFEYFSETQRNKGNFPGRFSGRQFSNSRSEMNVSTLELGDSALYLCASSLGGQLRSPLHFGNGTRLTVT.